These T cell receptor beta chains were read from a single sample in a study of cytomegalovirus exposure and HLA in healthy donors. The data were produced by immunoSEQ multiplex PCR, yet TCRdb's version contains in-frame clones alone and is incomplete. The table lists about 110,000 clones, about 83% of them singletons. The sample taken for sequencing was PBMCs. These receptors came from a man in his late teens or twenties in good health and CMV-seronegative. The CDR3 runs from the conserved cysteine through the conserved F or W. The D gene is left open where the match is weak. Clone sizes are given selectively: once, few, many, or a class where the clone is expanded.

j_gene,v_gene,len,abundance,d_gene,CDR3nt,CDR3aa
TRBJ1-1,TRBV7-6,14,once,-,TGTGCCAGCAGCTTAGCCAGGATGAACACTGAAGCTTTCTTT,CASSLARMNTEAFF
TRBJ1-1,TRBV30,14,-,TRBD1,TGTGCCTGGAGTGGAGGACAGGGTCCCACTGAAGCTTTCTTT,CAWSGGQGPTEAFF
TRBJ2-7,TRBV5-5,16,-,-,TGTGCCAGCAGCAGCGAAACAGGGCGGCAGCCCTACGAGCAGTACTTC,CASSSETGRQPYEQYF
TRBJ1-3,TRBV30,13,-,-,TGTGCCTGGAGTAGACAATTAGGAAACACCATATATTTT,CAWSRQLGNTIYF
TRBJ1-1,TRBV7-8,13,-,TRBD1,TGTGCCAGCAGGGGACAGGGCGGCACTGAAGCTTTCTTT,CASRGQGGTEAFF
TRBJ2-2,TRBV9,16,-,-,TGTGCCAGCAGCGTAGGGAGGGGATGGGACACCGGGGAGCTGTTTTTT,CASSVGRGWDTGELFF
TRBJ2-1,TRBV18,16,-,-,TGTGCCAGCTCACCACTCGGCAGGGGCAACTACAATGAGCAGTTCTTC,CASSPLGRGNYNEQFF
TRBJ2-7,TRBV6-6,13,-,-,TGTGCCAGCAGTTTCTCCCGAGCCTACGAGCAGTACTTC,CASSFSRAYEQYF
TRBJ2-1,TRBV11-2,15,-,TRBD2,TGTGCCAGCAGCTCGCTAGCGGGGGCCTACAATGAGCAGTTCTTC,CASSSLAGAYNEQFF
TRBJ2-2,TRBV5-1,14,-,-,TGCGCCAGCAGCTTGGCCGCGAGGACCGGGGAGCTGTTTTTT,CASSLAARTGELFF
TRBJ2-3,TRBV7-6,17,-,TRBD2,TGTGCCAGCAGCTTAGCCTTTGGGCTAGCGGTCTCAGATACGCAGTATTTT,CASSLAFGLAVSDTQYF
TRBJ2-2,TRBV27,16,-,TRBD1,TGTGCCAGCAGCGACCGACAGGGGAGGAACACCGGGGAGCTGTTTTTT,CASSDRQGRNTGELFF
TRBJ2-4,TRBV27,16,-,-,TGTGCCAGCAGTTTATTTCCTAGCGGGACAGGTGACATTCAGTACTTC,CASSLFPSGTGDIQYF
TRBJ1-1,TRBV7-9,15,few,TRBD1,TGTGCCAGCAGCCCCGGACAGGAGGCTCGAACTGAAGCTTTCTTT,CASSPGQEARTEAFF
TRBJ1-1,TRBV21-1,10,-,-,TGTGCCAGCGAAAGGGGGCAAGCTTTCTTT,CASERGQAFF
TRBJ1-5,TRBV5-1,14,-,-,TGCGCCAGCAGCCCCGGGGGGAGCAATCAGCCCCAGCATTTT,CASSPGGSNQPQHF
TRBJ2-5,TRBV15,13,-,TRBD1,TGTGCCACCGGACAGGGCGTTCAAGAGACCCAGTACTTC,CATGQGVQETQYF
TRBJ2-2,TRBV18,20,-,TRBD2,TGTGCCAGCTCCAAAAGAGAGGCCGGGACTAGCGGAGCTAACACCGGGGAGCTGTTTTTT,CASSKREAGTSGANTGELFF
TRBJ1-2,TRBV25-1,15,-,-,TGTGCCAGCAGTGACGTAACAGCACGTAACTATGGCTACACCTTC,CASSDVTARNYGYTF
TRBJ2-5,TRBV1,16,-,-,TGCACCAGCAGCCCGACTAGCGGGAGAGCCGGGGAGACCCAGTACTTC,CTSSPTSGRAGETQYF
TRBJ2-7,TRBV4-3,14,-,-,TGCGCCAGCAGCCAAGCCTTTTACGGTACCGAGCAGTACTTC,CASSQAFYGTEQYF
TRBJ2-5,TRBV7-6,14,-,TRBD1,TGTGCCAGCAGCAGAGACAGGGTTCAAGAGACCCAGTACTTC,CASSRDRVQETQYF
TRBJ2-1,TRBV5-4,17,-,TRBD1,TGTGCCAGCAGCCCGACCGCGGACAGGGAAAAACACAATGAGCAGTTCTTC,CASSPTADREKHNEQFF
TRBJ2-1,TRBV2,14,-,-,TGTGCCAGCAGTGGTCTAGCGTCCTACAATGAGCAGTTCTTC,CASSGLASYNEQFF
TRBJ2-3,TRBV29-1,15,-,TRBD2,TGCAGCGCCTCAAATCTAGCGGGAGGAATAGATACGCAGTATTTT,CSASNLAGGIDTQYF
TRBJ1-1,TRBV4-3,15,-,TRBD1,TGCGCCAGCAGCCAAGTCGGGACAGTGAACACTGAAGCTTTCTTT,CASSQVGTVNTEAFF
TRBJ1-3,TRBV29-1,13,-,-,TGCAGCGTTGAAGAATTCCAAGGAAACACCATATATTTT,CSVEEFQGNTIYF
TRBJ1-1,TRBV12-5,16,-,-,TGTGCTAGTGGTTTGGTAGTGTCAGGGGCATACACTGAAGCTTTCTTT,CASGLVVSGAYTEAFF
TRBJ1-2,TRBV10-3,15,-,TRBD1,TGTGCCAGCAGTGAAAGGGTACGGGACAGGGGATCATACACCTTC,CASSERVRDRGSYTF
TRBJ1-3,TRBV13,14,-,-,TGTGCCAGCAGCGTAGGGAGCTCTGGAAACACCATATATTTT,CASSVGSSGNTIYF
TRBJ2-1,TRBV30,11,-,-,TGTGCCTGGAGTGGCGGGAATGAGCAGTTCTTC,CAWSGGNEQFF
TRBJ2-3,TRBV5-4,15,-,-,TGTGCCAGCAGCTTGTCTGCTAGCGACACAGATACGCAGTATTTT,CASSLSASDTDTQYF
TRBJ2-1,TRBV19,14,few,-,TGTGCCAGTAGTATCTCTAGCTCCTACAATGAGCAGTTCTTC,CASSISSSYNEQFF
TRBJ2-1,TRBV5-6,14,few,-,TGTGCCAGCAGCTTGGGGAGAATCTACAATGAGCAGTTCTTC,CASSLGRIYNEQFF
TRBJ2-4,TRBV11-2,11,-,-,TGTGCCAGCAGCTCCCGCGGCATTCAGTACTTC,CASSSRGIQYF
TRBJ1-2,TRBV5-6,11,-,-,TGTGCCAGCAGGAGACAGGCCCTCTACACCTTC,CASRRQALYTF
TRBJ2-7,TRBV6-1,11,-,-,TGTGCCGCCGGGGGTTCCTACGAGCAGTACTTC,CAAGGSYEQYF
TRBJ1-1,TRBV27,14,-,TRBD1,TGTGCCAGCAGAACCGGGACAGTTAACACTGAAGCTTTCTTT,CASRTGTVNTEAFF
TRBJ1-1,TRBV4-2,13,once,-,TGTGCCAGCAGCCGCCGTCCGGGCACTGAAGCTTTCTTT,CASSRRPGTEAFF
TRBJ2-5,TRBV4-1,17,-,TRBD2,TGCGCCAGCAGCCAAAACCCTAGCGGGCAAGCCCAAGAGACCCAGTACTTC,CASSQNPSGQAQETQYF
TRBJ2-3,TRBV29-1,14,-,TRBD2,TGCAGCGTTGAAGAGGTACTAGCGGGAGATACGCAGTATTTT,CSVEEVLAGDTQYF
TRBJ1-2,TRBV11-2,15,-,-,TGTGCCAGCAGCTTAGAGGGTACAGGGAGTGGTGGCTACACCTTC,CASSLEGTGSGGYTF
TRBJ1-5,TRBV28,17,-,-,TGTGCCAGCAGTTTTTACGAGGCTGGCTATAGCAATCAGCCCCAGCATTTT,CASSFYEAGYSNQPQHF
TRBJ2-3,TRBV10-3,15,-,-,TGTGCCATCAGAGCGGACCCGAGGGGCACAGATACGCAGTATTTT,CAIRADPRGTDTQYF
TRBJ2-1,TRBV10-2,12,-,-,TGCGCCAGCAGTGTCGGTTACAATGAGCAGTTCTTC,CASSVGYNEQFF
TRBJ2-3,TRBV5-1,14,few,-,TGCGCCAGCAGCTTGGCCACTACCACAGATACGCAGTATTTT,CASSLATTTDTQYF
TRBJ1-1,TRBV14,14,once,TRBD1,TGTGCCAGCAGCCCAAGTAAGGGGGCCGCTGAAGCTTTCTTT,CASSPSKGAAEAFF
TRBJ1-2,TRBV4-3,15,-,-,TGCGCCAGCAGCGCCCGACTTACCGAGAGCTATGGCTACACCTTC,CASSARLTESYGYTF
TRBJ1-2,TRBV6-1,14,-,-,TGTGCCAGCAGTGGAGGGGGTCAACTCTATGGCTACACCTTC,CASSGGGQLYGYTF
TRBJ1-2,TRBV28,15,-,-,TGTGCCAGCAGTTTGGGGACGGTAGGACTAAGGGGCTACACCTTC,CASSLGTVGLRGYTF
TRBJ1-2,TRBV7-2,15,-,-,TGTGCCAGCAGCTTAAAGGCACAGGGTGAATTTGGCTACACCTTC,CASSLKAQGEFGYTF
TRBJ2-7,TRBV4-3,16,few,-,TGCGCCAGCAGCCAAGATCCTGCATTTAGCTCCTACGAGCAGTACTTC,CASSQDPAFSSYEQYF
TRBJ1-1,TRBV18,14,-,TRBD1,TGTGCCAGCTCAGTGCTGGACAGGGCAAATGAAGCTTTCTTT,CASSVLDRANEAFF
TRBJ1-2,TRBV6-5,15,-,-,TGTGCCAGCAGTTACTCAGCCGGGGGTTTCTATGGCTACACCTTC,CASSYSAGGFYGYTF
TRBJ2-2,TRBV5-5,14,-,-,TGTGCCAGCAGAGCATCAGGGGACACCGGGGAGCTGTTTTTT,CASRASGDTGELFF
TRBJ2-3,TRBV5-1,16,once,TRBD1,TGCGCCAGCAGCTCCCAGGGACAGGGTTTCACAGATACGCAGTATTTT,CASSSQGQGFTDTQYF
TRBJ2-7,TRBV27,13,-,-,TGTGCCAGCAGTCTACGGACAGCCTACGAGCAGTACTTC,CASSLRTAYEQYF
TRBJ1-4,TRBV7-9,15,-,TRBD1,TGTGCCAGCAGCTCCCGGGGACAGGGGGATGAAAAACTGTTTTTT,CASSSRGQGDEKLFF
TRBJ2-7,TRBV5-8,15,-,TRBD2,TGTGCCAGCAACCCACTAGCGGGCTCCAGCTACGAGCAGTACTTC,CASNPLAGSSYEQYF
TRBJ2-1,TRBV14,16,-,TRBD1,TGTGCCAGCACCCCCCAAGGGACAGGGGCTTTCAATGAGCAGTTCTTC,CASTPQGTGAFNEQFF